The clone carrying this TCR beta chain was seen more than once but under ten times. What it binds is not known. The entry originates in a study of early T cells in non-severe SARS-CoV-2 infection. Study background: Unsorted whole-blood RNA was sequenced in bulk, leaving chains unpaired.

Researchers attached unique molecular identifiers to individual cDNA molecules. MiXCR, run by TCRdb on the 5' RACE reads, gives a single entry per CDR3 protein. The repertoire includes some 57,000 distinct CDR3 sequences, roughly an eighth of them detected once, and 4.8% sits in the top ten. Study-wide findings and caveats: Clonotype matching in VDJdb favored anti-spike CD8 responses and did not capture private and CD4 specificities.

The source of this sequence is an adult who was a healthcare worker with PCR-confirmed SARS-CoV-2 infection or an uninfected control (not recorded which). Sequencing used whole blood.

The CDR3 sequence is CASSPTSGGYEQYF. DNA for the CDR3: TGTGCCAGCTCACCTACTAGCGGGGGCTACGAGCAGTACTTC. This chain joins TRBV18 and TRBJ2-7; TRBD2 matches 11 bases. Germline lookup yields CDR1 KGHSH and CDR2 LQKENI. The junction had 1 base not matched to a gene; V was cut back by 3 bases and J by 3 bases. The CDR3 sequence is 14 residues long.